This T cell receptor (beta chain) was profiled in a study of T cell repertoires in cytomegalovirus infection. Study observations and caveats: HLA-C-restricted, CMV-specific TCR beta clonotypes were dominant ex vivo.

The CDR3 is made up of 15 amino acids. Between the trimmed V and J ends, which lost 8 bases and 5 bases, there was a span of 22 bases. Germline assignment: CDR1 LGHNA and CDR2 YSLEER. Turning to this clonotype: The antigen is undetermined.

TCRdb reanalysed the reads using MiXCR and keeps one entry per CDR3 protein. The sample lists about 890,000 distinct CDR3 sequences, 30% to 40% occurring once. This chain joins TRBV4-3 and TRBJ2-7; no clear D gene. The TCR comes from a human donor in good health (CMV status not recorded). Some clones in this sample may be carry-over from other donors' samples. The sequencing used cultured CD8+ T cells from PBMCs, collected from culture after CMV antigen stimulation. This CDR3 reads CASAGGSNFGDEQYV. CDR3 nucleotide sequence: TGCGCCAGCGCAGGCGGCTCTAACTTTGGCGACGAGCAGTACGTC.